These 7 T cell receptor beta chains originate from one sample sequenced in a study of blood T cell repertoires in COVID-19. The protocol was immunoSEQ multiplex PCR, while the TCRdb copy is restricted to in-frame clones and leaves out a portion. The sample contains tens of thousands of clones, around 80% of which appear only once. Specimen: peripheral blood. These receptors all stem from a human donor in a cohort sampled during active COVID-19.

Regarding this clone: Within the sample, other DNA sequences also encode this same CDR3. This chain links TRBV27 with TRBJ2-1, with TRBD2 matching 10 bases. This CDR3 contains 15 residues. V trimming: 2 bases; J trimming: 4 bases; junction bases outside the gene matches: 2. Germline lookup yields CDR1 MNHEY and CDR2 SMNVEV (reference sequence). CDR3 in DNA: TGTGCCAGCAGTTTAGGAGCGGGGGGGTACAATGAGCAGTTCTTC. It translates to CASSLGAGGYNEQFF.

This chain uses TRBV19 with TRBJ2-1; D ambiguous. The V end lost 2 bases, the J end lost 7 bases, and 12 bases lay between the germline ends. In germline, CDR1 is LNHDA, CDR2 SQIVND (reference sequence). This CDR3 is 14 amino acids long. CDR3 in amino acids: CASSIPRVPNEQFF. DNA for the CDR3: TGTGCCAGTAGTATACCCCGGGTCCCAAATGAGCAGTTCTTC. Full variable domain (rest looked up from reference TRBV19 and TRBJ2-1): DGGITQSPKYLFRKEGQNVTLSCEQNLNHDAMYWYRQDPGQGLRLIYYSQIVNDFQKGDIAEGYSVSREKKESFPLTVTSAQKNPTAFYLCASSIPRVPNEQFFGPGTRLTVL.

This clone was counted only a few times. V usage is TRBV5-1 and J usage is TRBJ2-5; unclear D gene. This CDR3 is 12 amino acids long. Germline V gives CDR1 SGHRS, CDR2 YFSETQ. V was clipped by 6 bases and J by 6 bases, with 12 bases between them. CDR3 sequence reads: CASTTDSKTQYF. DNA for the CDR3: TGCGCCAGCACAACTGATTCGAAGACCCAGTACTTC. The full variable domain, its missing parts supplied by reference TRBV5-1 and TRBJ2-5, is KAGVTQTPRYLIKTRGQQVTLSCSPISGHRSVSWYQQTPGQGLQFLFEYFSETQRNKGNFPGRFSGRQFSNSRSEMNVSTLELGDSALYLCASTTDSKTQYFGPGTRLLVL.

This clone was counted ten times or more. The gene calls are TRBV10-3 and TRBJ2-7, with 8 bases identical to TRBD2. This CDR3 region has 14 residues. CDR1 and CDR2 (germline): ENHRY, SYGVKD. After removal of 6 bases from V and 3 bases from J, the junction contained 7 bases not matched to a gene. CDR3 sequence reads: CAIRLSGGVYEQYF. In DNA, the CDR3 is TGTGCCATCAGGTTAAGCGGGGGAGTCTACGAGCAGTACTTC.

This CDR3 is CASSFRGGLYEQYF. CDR3 sequence (DNA): TGTGCCAGCAGCTTTCGGGGGGGGCTCTACGAGCAGTACTTC. The chain employs TRBV5-4 and TRBJ2-7; 8 nucleotides agree with TRBD2. Looked up from germline, CDR1 is SGHNT and CDR2 is YYREEE (reference sequence). V lost 2 bases, J lost 3 bases, and 4 bases stayed unmatched. CDR3 length equals 14 residues.

V and J are TRBV19 and TRBJ1-6; D unresolved. The CDR3 contains 14 residues. The germline gives CDR1 LNHDA, CDR2 SQIVND (reference sequence). Trimming left V 3 bases short and J 6 bases short, with 9 bases between. CDR3 sequence: CASSIGGTNSPLHF. The CDR3, as DNA: TGTGCCAGTAGTATCGGCGGTACTAATTCACCCCTCCACTTT.

V gene TRBV3-1 (or the pseudogene TRBV3-2) combines with J gene TRBJ2-6; 8 bases align to TRBD1. The CDR3 runs 15 residues. V was pared by 4 bases and J by 9 bases, with 8 bases of the junction left unmatched. The germline gives CDR1 LGHDT, CDR2 YNNKEL (reference sequence). The CDR3 DNA reads TGTGCCAGCAGCCTTGGACAGGGTTCGGGCAACGTCCTGACTTTC. It translates to CASSLGQGSGNVLTF.